These 5 T cell receptor beta chains were sequenced from one sample in a study of blood T cell repertoires in COVID-19. The assay was immunoSEQ multiplex PCR, and TCRdb's table has in-frame clones only and misses some. This table has about 150,000 clones, roughly 81% appearing once. Sequenced input: peripheral blood. These receptors were collected from a human donor with acute or convalescent COVID-19. The donor label of this sample is uncertain.

There are a few counts of this clone. V is TRBV28 and J is TRBJ1-6; D unresolved. Per the germline V gene, CDR1 is MDHEN and CDR2 is SYDVKM. This CDR3 is built from 14 residues. V was cut by 2 bases and J by 9 bases, with 11 bases left in between. CDR3 sequence (DNA): TGTGCCAGCAGTTTAACTAATTCGGGTTCACCCCTCCACTTT. Its translation is CASSLTNSGSPLHF.

The chain uses TRBV19 and TRBJ2-1; D unclear. The CDR3 covers 13 residues. Germline assignment: CDR1 LNHDA and CDR2 SQIVND (reference sequence). V dropped 8 bases and J dropped 2 bases, with 10 bases sitting between them. The CDR3 nucleotides read TGTGCCAGTGCGCTAACGGCCTACAATGAGCAGTTCTTC. Its translation is CASALTAYNEQFF.

This sequence joins TRBV2 and TRBJ2-7; 11 bases are a match to TRBD1. This CDR3 region has 14 residues. V was clipped by 6 bases and J by 3 bases; unmatched bases: 4. Germline CDR1 SNHLY, CDR2 FYNNEI. The CDR3 protein is CASRKGQGVYEQYF. The CDR3 DNA reads TGTGCCAGCAGAAAGGGACAGGGGGTCTACGAGCAGTACTTC.

This clone was detected once. The chain recombines TRBV6-5 with TRBJ1-4; no reliable D call. CDR1 and CDR2 (germline): MNHEY, SVGAGI. With 6 bases removed from V and 2 bases from J, the gap between germline ends came to 10 bases. The CDR3 extends over 14 amino acids. The DNA for the CDR3 is TGTGCCAGCAGAGCAGCGGGCACTAATGAAAAACTGTTTTTT. It is translated as CASRAAGTNEKLFF.

The chain recombines TRBV5-1 with TRBJ1-2, with 7 nucleotides matching TRBD1. This CDR3 is 17 amino acids long. CDR1 SGHRS and CDR2 YFSETQ come from the germline V gene. V was pared by 3 bases and J by 1 base, with 12 bases of the junction left unmatched. CDR3: CASSWNPGQMDNYGYTF. CDR3 bases: TGCGCCAGCAGCTGGAATCCGGGACAGATGGATAACTATGGCTACACCTTC.